Presented here are 23 T cell receptor beta chains from one specimen sequenced in a study of vaccination effects on CD4 cells after COVID-19. Isolation of CD4+ T cells took place after around 10 days of culture. Libraries were prepared by immunoSEQ multiplex PCR; TCRdb keeps only in-frame clonotypes and omits some of them. The sample includes some 28,000 clones, around three fifths of them seen just once. Their specific antigens are unknown. Specimen: CD4+ T cells from PBMCs cultured without peptide, collected before COVID-19 vaccination. The origin of the receptors is a human donor who received a COVID-19 vaccine.

This chain joins TRBV5-8 and TRBJ1-2; 8 bases fit TRBD1. The germline V gene has CDR1 SGHTS and CDR2 YDEGEE. The CDR3 runs to 14 residues. V was pared by 1 base and J by 5 bases, with 4 bases of the junction left unmatched. In nucleotides, the CDR3 is TGTGCCAGCAGCTTGCTCGACAGGGGTTATGGCTACACCTTC. Amino acids: CASSLLDRGYGYTF.

This clone was observed a few times. The CDR3 nucleotides are TGTGCCATCAGCCCGGGACAGGGGGCCTACGAGCAGTACTTC. Translation: CAISPGQGAYEQYF. The V and J genes are TRBV10-3 and TRBJ2-7, with 11 positions matching TRBD1. V was clipped by 6 bases and J by 2 bases; unmatched bases: 3. The germline gives CDR1 ENHRY, CDR2 SYGVKD. The CDR3 is 14 amino acids.

The CDR3: CASRPPGQAYEQYF. Here the CDR3 DNA reads TGTGCCAGTAGGCCCCCGGGACAGGCCTACGAGCAGTACTTC. This rearrangement joins TRBV19 to TRBJ2-7, with 8 bases aligning to TRBD1. This CDR3 is 14 amino acids long. V dropped 6 bases and J dropped 2; count of bases not matched to a gene: 6. CDR1 and CDR2 from the germline V gene are LNHDA and SQIVND (reference sequence).

The V call is TRBV10-3, the J call TRBJ2-3; unclear D gene. V lost 6 bases to trimming and J lost 6 bases, with 10 bases between them. The CDR3 sequence is 12 residues long. Germline-derived CDR1 and CDR2 are ENHRY and SYGVKD. CDR3 DNA sequence: TGTGCCATCAGAATGGGCGCGGATACGCAGTATTTT. It is translated as CAIRMGADTQYF.

Sample share makes this clone medium-sized. This rearrangement joins TRBV4-1 to TRBJ1-6, with D possibly being TRBD1 (6 bases). Per the germline V gene, CDR1 is MGHRA and CDR2 is YSYEKL. The V end lost 0 bases, the J end lost 0 bases, and 18 bases lay between the germline ends. The CDR3 is 20 residues long. This CDR3 is CASSQDQIRTVSSYNSPLHF. In nucleotides, the CDR3 is TGCGCCAGCAGCCAAGATCAAATCCGGACAGTGAGCTCCTATAATTCACCCCTCCACTTT.

The CDR3 DNA follows: TGTGCCAGCAGCACCCGCGGGGATCCCTCCTACGAGCAGTACTTC. Translation: CASSTRGDPSYEQYF. The chain recombines TRBV21-1 with TRBJ2-7; the table calls TRBD2, which could not be checked here. TRBV21-1 is given as a pseudogene. This CDR3 contains 15 residues.

This clone was recorded once. This chain links TRBV9 with TRBJ1-4, with D unresolved. CDR1 is SGDLS and CDR2 is YYNGEE in the germline V gene. There are 14 residues in the CDR3. V lost 2 bases and J 3 bases, leaving 8 bases between the germline ends. CDR3 protein: CASSVGPSNEKLFF. The DNA for the CDR3 is TGTGCCAGCAGCGTCGGGCCCTCTAATGAAAAACTGTTTTTT.

The chain combines TRBV24-1 with TRBJ2-3; D might be TRBD1 (5 bases). CDR1 is KGHDR, CDR2 SFDVKD, per germline. Deletions cut 5 bases from V and 1 base from J, with 12 bases between. The CDR3 runs to 15 residues. The CDR3 reads CATSAQSQGTDTQYF. For the CDR3, the DNA is TGTGCCACCAGTGCACAGTCACAGGGCACAGATACGCAGTATTTT.

The chain employs TRBV7-9 and TRBJ2-3, with 8 positions matching TRBD1. CDR1 and CDR2 from the germline V gene are SEHNR and FQNEAQ (reference sequence). There are 14 residues in the CDR3. V lost 8 bases to trimming and J lost 4 bases; unmatched junction nucleotides: 8. In DNA, the CDR3 is TGTGCCAGCCGACCCAGGGGGCCCGCAGATACGCAGTATTTT. Amino acid sequence: CASRPRGPADTQYF.

This clone was detected a few times. V is TRBV6-5 and J is TRBJ1-3, with 7 bases that match TRBD1. The CDR3 totals 15 residues. The trim removed 4 bases at V and 4 bases at J, leaving 7 bases unmatched. Per the germline V gene, CDR1 is MNHEY and CDR2 is SVGAGI. The chain's CDR3 is CASSSEGGAGNTIYF. The CDR3 DNA is TGTGCCAGCAGTTCCGAAGGGGGCGCAGGAAACACCATATATTTT.

The chain uses TRBV10-2 and TRBJ2-7, with 10 bases identical to TRBD2. The CDR3 consists of 15 residues. The V gene end was trimmed by 2 bases and the J gene end by 6 bases; junction bases not matched to a gene: 7. The germline CDR1 and CDR2 sequences are WSHSY and SAAADI. CDR3 loop: CASSEPSGGFSEQYF. The CDR3 DNA reads TGCGCCAGCAGTGAGCCTAGCGGGGGTTTTAGCGAGCAGTACTTC.

The chain recombines TRBV4-1 with TRBJ1-6, with a tentative D call TRBD1 (6 bases). This CDR3 comprises 19 residues. Trimming pared 3 bases from V and 8 bases from J, leaving 26 bases between. In germline, CDR1 is MGHRA, CDR2 YSYEKL. CDR3 sequence reads: CASSQTPLKTGPAYSPLHF. In DNA, the CDR3 is TGCGCCAGCAGCCAGACGCCTCTTAAGACAGGACCTGCTTATTCACCCCTCCACTTT.

The J gene is TRBJ2-5, the V gene TRBV25-1; D may match TRBD1 or TRBD2 (5 bases each). Per the germline V gene, CDR1 is MGHDK and CDR2 is SYGVNS. The length of the CDR3 is 16 residues. V was trimmed by 2 bases and J by 7 bases, leaving 20 bases between them. The CDR3 sequence: CASSEPWDGSRGTQYF. The DNA of the CDR3 is TGTGCCAGCAGTGAACCCTGGGACGGTTCGCGTGGGACCCAGTACTTC.

The V gene is TRBV19, the J gene TRBJ2-7, with TRBD1 matching over 8 bases. The CDR3 runs 17 residues. The ends lost 6 bases at V and 0 bases at J; junction bases unmatched: 13. Germline V gene data show CDR1 as LNHDA and CDR2 as SQIVND (reference sequence). The CDR3 DNA reads as TGTGCCAGTAGCAACCCTCTTGGGACAGGTAGCTCCTACGAGCAGTACTTC. Amino acids: CASSNPLGTGSSYEQYF.

This clone came up a few times. The V gene is TRBV4-2, the J gene TRBJ2-3, with D unclear. CDR1 is LGHNA, CDR2 YNFKEQ, per germline. This CDR3 has 14 amino acids. Trimming took off 0 bases at V and 4 bases at J, with 8 bases between the two ends. DNA for the CDR3: TGTGCCAGCAGCCAAGAGGCCCAGGCAGATACGCAGTATTTT. It codes for CASSQEAQADTQYF.

The chain combines TRBV3-1 (or the pseudogene TRBV3-2) with TRBJ1-4; D not certain. Germline loops: CDR1 LGHDT, CDR2 YNNKEL (reference sequence). The CDR3 has 11 amino acids. Deletions cut 6 bases from V and 4 bases from J, with 3 bases between. CDR3 amino acids: CASRGNEKLFF. As DNA, the CDR3 is TGTGCCAGCAGAGGTAATGAAAAACTGTTTTTT.

For the CDR3, the DNA is TGTGCCAGTAGTATCGCCGGGACAGGGGGCCTCGGCTACACCTTC. Translating it yields CASSIAGTGGLGYTF. The gene calls are TRBV19 and TRBJ1-2; TRBD1 aligns across 12 bases. CDR3 length equals 15 residues. Germline CDR1 is LNHDA and CDR2 is SQIVND (reference sequence). V dropped 3 bases and J dropped 8; count of bases not matched to a gene: 7.

The rearrangement uses TRBV7-2 and TRBJ1-1, with no clear D. V was trimmed by 6 bases and J by 0 bases, leaving 14 bases between them. The CDR3 consists of 15 residues. Germline assignment: CDR1 SGHTA and CDR2 FQGNSA. CDR3 residues: CASSQSRNMNTEAFF. For the CDR3, the DNA is TGTGCCAGCAGTCAATCTAGGAATATGAACACTGAAGCTTTCTTT.

This clone was detected only once. J is TRBJ1-1 and V is TRBV9; D gene uncertain. CDR1 is SGDLS and CDR2 is YYNGEE in the germline V gene. Trimming took 2 bases from V and 6 from J, leaving 20 bases between them. The CDR3 covers 16 residues. DNA for the CDR3: TGTGCCAGCAGCGTTAGGAACACGAGACACGACCCTGAAGCTTTCTTT. It is translated as CASSVRNTRHDPEAFF.

The table lists this clone with a few counts. The J gene is TRBJ1-1, the V gene TRBV3-1 (or the pseudogene TRBV3-2); D gene ambiguous. The CDR3 sequence is 14 residues long. The germline gives CDR1 LGHDT, CDR2 YNNKEL (reference sequence). Trimming cost V 4 bases and J 5 bases, with 14 bases left between them. The CDR3 DNA sequence: TGTGCCAGCAGCCGATCACAAGGGAGGACTGAAGCTTTCTTT. This translates into CASSRSQGRTEAFF.

V and J are TRBV18 and TRBJ1-6, with 8 bases identical to TRBD1. Germline assignment: CDR1 KGHSH and CDR2 LQKENI. This CDR3 has 16 amino acids. V lost 6 bases to trimming and J lost 7 bases; unmatched junction nucleotides: 11. Here the CDR3 reads CASSSQGAFGNSPLHF. In nucleotides, the CDR3 is TGTGCCAGCTCGTCGCAGGGGGCGTTCGGGAATTCACCCCTCCACTTT.

This chain connects TRBV9 to TRBJ1-2; D possibly corresponds to TRBD1 (6 bases). This CDR3 has 18 residues. CDR1 and CDR2 (germline): SGDLS, YYNGEE. Trimming stripped 4 bases from V and 0 bases from J, with 22 bases between. CDR3 in amino acids: CASSSQGRGGVANYGYTF. The CDR3 DNA reads as TGTGCCAGCAGCTCCCAGGGAAGAGGGGGGGTGGCTAACTATGGCTACACCTTC.

The J gene is TRBJ2-2, the V gene TRBV2, with 11 bases matching TRBD2. CDR1 SNHLY and CDR2 FYNNEI come from the germline V gene. With V trimmed by 2 bases and J by 6 bases, 5 bases remained unmatched. CDR3 size: 16 residues. In nucleotides, the CDR3 is TGTGCCAGCAGTGAATCTAGCGGGAGGACTCCCGGGGAGCTGTTTTTT. It yields the protein CASSESSGRTPGELFF.